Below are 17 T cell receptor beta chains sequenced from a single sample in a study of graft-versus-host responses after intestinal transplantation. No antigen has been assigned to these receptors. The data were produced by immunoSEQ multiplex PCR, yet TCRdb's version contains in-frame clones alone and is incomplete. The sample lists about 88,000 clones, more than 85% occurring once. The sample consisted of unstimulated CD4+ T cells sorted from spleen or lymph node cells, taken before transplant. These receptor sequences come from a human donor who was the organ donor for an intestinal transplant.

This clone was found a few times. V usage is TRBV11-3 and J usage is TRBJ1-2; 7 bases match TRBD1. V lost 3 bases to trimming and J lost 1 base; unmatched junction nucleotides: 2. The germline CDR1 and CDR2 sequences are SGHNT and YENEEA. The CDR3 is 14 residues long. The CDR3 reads CASSLGQLNYGYTF. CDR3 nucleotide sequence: TGTGCCAGCAGCTTGGGACAGCTTAACTATGGCTACACCTTC.

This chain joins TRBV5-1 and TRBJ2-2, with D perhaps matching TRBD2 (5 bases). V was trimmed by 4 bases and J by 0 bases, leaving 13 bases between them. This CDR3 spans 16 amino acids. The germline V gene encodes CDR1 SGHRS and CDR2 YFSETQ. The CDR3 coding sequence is TGCGCCAGCAGCCCCACTAGGACCGCGAACACCGGGGAGCTGTTTTTT. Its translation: CASSPTRTANTGELFF.

The CDR3 DNA reads as TGCAGCGTTGAAGGTAGCGAGGGCACAGATACGCAGTATTTT. Translated: CSVEGSEGTDTQYF. This chain links TRBV29-1 with TRBJ2-3; TRBD2 might be the D (5 bases). Trimming pared 1 base from V and 1 base from J, leaving 9 bases between. Germline loops: CDR1 SQVTM, CDR2 ANQGSEA. CDR3 length: 14 amino acids.

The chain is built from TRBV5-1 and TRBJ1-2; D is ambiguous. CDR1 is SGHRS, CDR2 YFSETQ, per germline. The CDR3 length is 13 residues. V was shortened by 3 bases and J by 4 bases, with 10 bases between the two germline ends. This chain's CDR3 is CASSSDWAYGYTF. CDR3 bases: TGCGCCAGCAGCTCCGATTGGGCCTATGGCTACACCTTC. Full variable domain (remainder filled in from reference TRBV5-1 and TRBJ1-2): KAGVTQTPRYLIKTRGQQVTLSCSPISGHRSVSWYQQTPGQGLQFLFEYFSETQRNKGNFPGRFSGRQFSNSRSEMNVSTLELGDSALYLCASSSDWAYGYTFGSGTRLTVV.

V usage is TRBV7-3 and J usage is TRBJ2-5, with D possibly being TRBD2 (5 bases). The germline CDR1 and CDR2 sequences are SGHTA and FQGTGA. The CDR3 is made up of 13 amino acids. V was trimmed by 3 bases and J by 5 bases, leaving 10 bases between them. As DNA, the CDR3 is TGTGCCAGCAGCTTTACTAGGGAGGAGACCCAGTACTTC. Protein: CASSFTREETQYF.

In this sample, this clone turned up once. The chain's CDR3 is CASSLTTPGGGGISYEQYF. CDR3 nucleotide sequence: TGTGCCAGCAGTCTCACCACCCCAGGAGGGGGGGGGATATCCTACGAGCAGTACTTC. The genes are TRBV5-6 and TRBJ2-7, with D perhaps TRBD2 (7 bases). Germline assignment: CDR1 SGHDT and CDR2 YYEEEE. Trimming removed 5 bases at V and 1 base at J, with 28 bases between. This CDR3 contains 19 residues. Full variable domain (outside the CDR3, taken from reference TRBV5-6 and TRBJ2-7): DAGVTQSPTHLIKTRGQQVTLRCSPKSGHDTVSWYQQALGQGPQFIFQYYEEEERQRGNFPDRFSGHQFPNYSSELNVNALLLGDSALYLCASSLTTPGGGGISYEQYFGPGTRLTVT.

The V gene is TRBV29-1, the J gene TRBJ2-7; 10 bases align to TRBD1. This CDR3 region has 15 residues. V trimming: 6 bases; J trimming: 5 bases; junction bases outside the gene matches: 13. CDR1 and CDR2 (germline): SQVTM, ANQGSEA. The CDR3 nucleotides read TGCAGCGTAGCTCTTGGGACAGGGGAGGGTAACGAGCAGTACTTC. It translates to CSVALGTGEGNEQYF.

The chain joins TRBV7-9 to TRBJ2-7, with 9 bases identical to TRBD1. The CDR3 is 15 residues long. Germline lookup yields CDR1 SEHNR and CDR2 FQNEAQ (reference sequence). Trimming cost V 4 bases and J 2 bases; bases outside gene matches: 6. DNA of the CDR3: TGTGCCAGCAGCTCTAAAGGGGACAGGGCCTACGAGCAGTACTTC. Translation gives CASSSKGDRAYEQYF.

The CDR3 here is CASSYTGPAQPQHF. The CDR3 DNA follows: TGTGCCAGCAGTTACACAGGGCCCGCGCAGCCCCAGCATTTT. The V gene is TRBV6-5, the J gene TRBJ1-5; D might be TRBD1 (6 bases). The CDR3 consists of 14 residues. Trimming removed 2 bases from V and 7 bases from J, with 12 bases in between. Germline CDR1 reads MNHEY; CDR2 reads SVGAGI.

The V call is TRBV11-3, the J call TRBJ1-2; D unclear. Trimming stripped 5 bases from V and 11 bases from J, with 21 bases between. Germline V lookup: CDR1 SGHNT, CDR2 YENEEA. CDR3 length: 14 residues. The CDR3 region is CASSASGVLKGYTF. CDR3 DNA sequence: TGTGCCAGCAGCGCATCCGGGGTGCTTAAGGGATACACCTTC. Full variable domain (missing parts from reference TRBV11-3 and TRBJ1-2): EAGVVQSPRYKIIEKKQPVAFWCNPISGHNTLYWYLQNLGQGPELLIRYENEEAVDDSQLPKDRFSAERLKGVDSTLKIQPAELGDSAVYLCASSASGVLKGYTFGSGTRLTVV.

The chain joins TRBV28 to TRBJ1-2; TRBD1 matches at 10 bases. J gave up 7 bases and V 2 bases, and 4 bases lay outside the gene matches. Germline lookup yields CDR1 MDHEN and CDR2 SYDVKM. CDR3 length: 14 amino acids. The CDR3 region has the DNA TGTGCCAGCAGTTTAACTCGACAGGGGGCTGGCTACACCTTC. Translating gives CASSLTRQGAGYTF.

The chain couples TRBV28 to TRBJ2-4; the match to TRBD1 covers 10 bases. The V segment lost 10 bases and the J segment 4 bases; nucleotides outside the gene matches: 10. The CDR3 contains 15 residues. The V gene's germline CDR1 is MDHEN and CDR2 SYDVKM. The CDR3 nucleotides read TGTGCCATTTCCGGGACAGGGGTTCTAAAAAACATTCAGTACTTC. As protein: CAISGTGVLKNIQYF.

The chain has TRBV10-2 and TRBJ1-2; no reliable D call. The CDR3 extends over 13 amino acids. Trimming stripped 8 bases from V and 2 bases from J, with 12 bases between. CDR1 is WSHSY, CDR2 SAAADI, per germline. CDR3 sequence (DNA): TGCGCCAGCTCTGGCGGCTTAAACTATGGCTACACCTTC. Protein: CASSGGLNYGYTF.

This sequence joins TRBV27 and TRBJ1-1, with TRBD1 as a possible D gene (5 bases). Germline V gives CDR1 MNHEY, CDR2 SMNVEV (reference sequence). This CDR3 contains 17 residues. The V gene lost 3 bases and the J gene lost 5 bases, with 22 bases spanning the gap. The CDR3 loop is CASSLTLSTASLTEAFF. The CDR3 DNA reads TGTGCCAGCAGTTTGACCCTCTCGACAGCTTCACTTACTGAAGCTTTCTTT.

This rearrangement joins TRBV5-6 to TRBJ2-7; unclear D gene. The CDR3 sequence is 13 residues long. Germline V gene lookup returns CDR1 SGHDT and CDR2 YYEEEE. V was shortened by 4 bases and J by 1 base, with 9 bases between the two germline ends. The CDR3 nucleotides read TGTGCCAGCAGCGCACTACCTTCCTACGAGCAGTACTTC. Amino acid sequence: CASSALPSYEQYF.

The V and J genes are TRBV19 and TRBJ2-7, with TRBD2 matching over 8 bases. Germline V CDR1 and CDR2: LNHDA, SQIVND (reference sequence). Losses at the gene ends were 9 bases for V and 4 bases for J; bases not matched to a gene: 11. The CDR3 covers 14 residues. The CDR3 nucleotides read TGTGCCAGCCGTCTGGCGGGGGGCAATTACGAGCAGTACTTC. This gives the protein CASRLAGGNYEQYF.

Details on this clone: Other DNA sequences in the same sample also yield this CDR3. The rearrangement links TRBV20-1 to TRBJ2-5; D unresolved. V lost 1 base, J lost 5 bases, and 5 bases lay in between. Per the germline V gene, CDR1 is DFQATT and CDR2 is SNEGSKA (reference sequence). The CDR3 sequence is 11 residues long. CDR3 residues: CSARVQETQYF. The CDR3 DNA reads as TGCAGTGCTAGAGTCCAGGAGACCCAGTACTTC.